Each of the 29 T cell receptor beta chains below was sequenced from the same sample in a study of cytomegalovirus exposure and HLA in healthy donors. The PCR was carried out with 60 Vbeta primers and 13 Jbeta primers. Some clones are missing from TCRdb's copy, which holds only in-frame ones; the method was immunoSEQ multiplex PCR. Here the sample spans roughly 130,000 clones, 84% being singletons. Sample: PBMCs. Receptors originate from a woman younger than 30 in good health and CMV-seropositive.

V and J are TRBV27 and TRBJ2-3, with 10 positions matching TRBD2. Germline V gives CDR1 MNHEY, CDR2 SMNVEV (reference sequence). CDR3 length: 14 residues. The ends lost 5 bases at V and 6 bases at J; junction bases unmatched: 5. CDR3 DNA: TGTGCCAGCAGTGGCGGGACTAGCGCGGATACGCAGTATTTT. Amino acids: CASSGGTSADTQYF.

The CDR3, as DNA: TGTGCCAGCAGCTTAGAACTAGCGGGGGGCACCGGGGAGCTGTTTTTT. This codes for CASSLELAGGTGELFF. J is TRBJ2-2 and V is TRBV7-6; 12 nucleotides line up with TRBD2. CDR1 and CDR2 (germline): SGHVS, FNYEAQ. After removal of 1 base from V and 4 bases from J, the junction contained 1 base not matched to a gene. The CDR3 consists of 16 residues.

J is TRBJ2-2 and V is TRBV4-1; TRBD1 agrees at 11 bases. The CDR3 extends over 15 amino acids. Unmatched junction bases numbered 1, after V lost 4 bases and J lost 3 bases. Germline V gives CDR1 MGHRA, CDR2 YSYEKL. CDR3 sequence: CASSRGQGDTGELFF. The CDR3 DNA is TGCGCCAGCAGCCGGGGACAGGGGGACACCGGGGAGCTGTTTTTT.

This rearrangement joins TRBV27 to TRBJ1-6; TRBD1 aligns across 8 bases. This CDR3 comprises 18 residues. After removal of 5 bases from V and 4 bases from J, the junction contained 13 bases not matched to a gene. Germline V gene sequence: CDR1 MNHEY, CDR2 SMNVEV (reference sequence). The CDR3 is CASSHLPGQDRYNSPLHF. Written as DNA, the CDR3 is TGTGCCAGCAGTCACTTACCGGGACAGGATCGGTATAATTCACCCCTCCACTTT.

The CDR3 protein is CASSLAGEPNYGYTF. The CDR3 DNA is TGCGCCAGCAGCTTGGCCGGGGAACCTAACTATGGCTACACCTTC. The J gene is TRBJ1-2, the V gene TRBV5-1; no clear D. Between the trimmed V and J ends, which lost 0 bases and 0 bases, there was a span of 9 bases. CDR1 and CDR2 (germline): SGHRS, YFSETQ. The CDR3 runs 15 residues.

The CDR3: CASSVVAGGLETQYF. The CDR3 DNA follows: TGTGCCAGCAGCGTAGTAGCGGGGGGGCTAGAGACCCAGTACTTC. The chain has TRBV9 and TRBJ2-5, with 11 bases that match TRBD2. This CDR3 has 15 amino acids. Germline V CDR1 and CDR2: SGDLS, YYNGEE. The ends lost 0 bases at V and 4 bases at J; junction bases unmatched: 2.

The chain employs TRBV5-3 and TRBJ2-5, with D tentatively TRBD2 (7 bases). TRBV5-3 is classed as an ORF, of uncertain function. Deletions cut 0 bases from V and 5 bases from J, with 14 bases between. This CDR3 spans 15 amino acids. This chain's CDR3 is CARSLGGGAWETQYF. The CDR3, as DNA: TGTGCCAGAAGCTTGGGTGGGGGGGCATGGGAGACCCAGTACTTC.

This clone was counted between two and nine times. The rearrangement joins TRBV25-1 to TRBJ2-2; TRBD1 is a possible D gene (6 bases). Trimming pared 1 base from V and 9 bases from J, leaving 15 bases between. The germline CDR1 and CDR2 sequences are MGHDK and SYGVNS. This CDR3 comprises 15 residues. Here the CDR3 reads CASSESGDAGRELFF. In DNA, the CDR3 is TGTGCCAGCAGTGAATCAGGGGACGCGGGCCGGGAGCTGTTTTTT.

The V call is TRBV25-1, the J call TRBJ2-7; TRBD2 is a possible D gene (5 bases). CDR3 size: 12 residues. From germline, CDR1 is MGHDK and CDR2 SYGVNS. V was cut by 5 bases and J by 5 bases, with 10 bases left in between. The CDR3 coding sequence is TGTGCCAGCAGTTGGGCCGGGGACGAGCAGTACTTC. It is translated as CASSWAGDEQYF.

The V call is TRBV6-6, the J call TRBJ2-3, with a possible D match to TRBD2 (6 bases). The CDR3 spans 14 residues. Trimming removed 6 bases from V and 5 bases from J, with 15 bases in between. The germline gives CDR1 MNHNY, CDR2 SVGAGI (reference sequence). The CDR3 sequence is CASRVTRGGDTQYF. CDR3 in DNA: TGTGCCAGCAGGGTGACTAGGGGTGGAGATACGCAGTATTTT.

The table lists this clone with a few counts. V usage is TRBV2 and J usage is TRBJ2-2, with TRBD1 matching over 9 bases. The CDR3 spans 15 residues. With 7 bases clipped from V and 2 bases from J, the junction kept 5 bases outside the gene matches. CDR1 is SNHLY, CDR2 FYNNEI, per germline. The DNA for the CDR3 is TGTGCCAGCAATGGACAGGGGTCAAACACCGGGGAGCTGTTTTTT. This translates into CASNGQGSNTGELFF.

V usage is TRBV7-8 and J usage is TRBJ2-1; 7 bases agree with TRBD2. The length of the CDR3 is 13 residues. CDR1 and CDR2 from the germline V gene are SGHVS and FQNEAQ. V lost 7 bases and J lost 10; bases outside the gene matches: 10. The CDR3 DNA sequence: TGTGCCAGCAACCGTCTCCAGCGGGGCGAGCAGTTCTTC. It specifies CASNRLQRGEQFF.

The rearrangement uses TRBV7-6 and TRBJ2-2; no reliable D call. CDR1 SGHVS and CDR2 FNYEAQ come from the germline V gene. V lost 6 bases, J lost 2 bases, and 10 bases lay in between. This CDR3 comprises 14 residues. This CDR3 reads CASSFDINTGELFF. The CDR3 DNA sequence: TGTGCCAGCAGTTTCGACATCAACACCGGGGAGCTGTTTTTT.

J is TRBJ2-7 and V is TRBV25-1, with D maybe TRBD1 (6 bases). Germline assignment: CDR1 MGHDK and CDR2 SYGVNS. V was trimmed by 4 bases and J by 2 bases, leaving 12 bases between them. The CDR3 runs 14 residues. The CDR3 sequence: CASSVLDSTYEQYF. The CDR3 nucleotides read TGTGCCAGCAGTGTCTTGGACAGTACCTACGAGCAGTACTTC.

J is TRBJ1-2 and V is TRBV4-1, with a weak D call TRBD1 (6 bases). Trimming cost V 2 bases and J 8 bases, with 24 bases left between them. The germline V gene has CDR1 MGHRA and CDR2 YSYEKL. This CDR3 contains 17 residues. CDR3 in DNA: TGCGCCAGCAGCCAAACGGGCCCCGACAGGCGCCTCGGGGGCTACACCTTC. This translates into CASSQTGPDRRLGGYTF.

The chain uses TRBV18 and TRBJ2-7; perhaps TRBD1 as D (6 bases). The germline V and J ends were trimmed by 3 bases and 6 bases, with 9 bases remaining between them. Per the germline V gene, CDR1 is KGHSH and CDR2 is LQKENI. This CDR3 comprises 12 residues. CDR3 protein: CASSPGQREQYF. The CDR3 DNA reads TGTGCCAGCTCACCGGGACAACGCGAGCAGTACTTC.

The V gene is TRBV6-5, the J gene TRBJ2-3; no clear D. The CDR3 length is 13 residues. Germline CDR1 and CDR2: MNHEY and SVGAGI. Trimming shortened V by 6 bases and J by 5 bases, and 12 bases separated the two germline ends. CDR3 sequence reads: CASSSGGGDTQYF. DNA of the CDR3: TGTGCCAGCAGCAGTGGCGGCGGAGATACGCAGTATTTT.

V usage is TRBV18 and J usage is TRBJ2-7; 9 bases line up with TRBD1. Germline CDR1 KGHSH, CDR2 LQKENI. V trimming: 3 bases; J trimming: 5 bases; junction bases outside the gene matches: 8. The CDR3 totals 15 residues. In DNA, the CDR3 is TGTGCCAGCTCACCGCCCAGGGGACAGGGAAACGAGCAGTACTTC. This sequence encodes CASSPPRGQGNEQYF.

This sequence joins TRBV30 and TRBJ1-1; 7 bases agree with TRBD1. Trimming removed 5 bases from V and 10 bases from J; junction bases left unmatched: 7. The CDR3 totals 11 residues. Germline lookup yields CDR1 GTSNPN and CDR2 SVGIG (reference sequence). CDR3 sequence reads: CAWGGQRAAFF. Here the CDR3 DNA reads TGTGCCTGGGGGGGACAGAGGGCAGCTTTCTTT.

J is TRBJ2-1 and V is TRBV6-6; 10 bases match TRBD2. V was pared by 5 bases and J by 0 bases, with 1 base of the junction left unmatched. Germline V gene data show CDR1 as MNHNY and CDR2 as SVGAGI (reference sequence). The CDR3 spans 15 residues. CDR3 bases: TGTGCCAGCAGTGAGCGGGGGGGCTCCTACAATGAGCAGTTCTTC. It encodes CASSERGGSYNEQFF.

This clone was seen once. This chain connects TRBV21-1 to TRBJ2-5; TRBD1 was called by the table and not checked on the DNA. TRBV21-1 is tagged as a pseudogene. The CDR3 is 14 residues long. The DNA for the CDR3 is TGTGCCAGCAGAAACAGGTTGATCAAAGAGACCCAGTACTTC. This codes for CASRNRLIKETQYF.

The V and J genes are TRBV5-6 and TRBJ1-5, with D tentatively TRBD1 (5 bases). V lost 2 bases to trimming and J lost 1 base, with 19 bases between them. Per the germline V gene, CDR1 is SGHDT and CDR2 is YYEEEE. The CDR3 has 18 amino acids. The CDR3 DNA is TGTGCCAGCAGCTTAACAAGGGGCGGGGTCGGGAGCAATCAGCCCCAGCATTTT. Amino acids: CASSLTRGGVGSNQPQHF.

This clone came up a few times. The genes are TRBV6-5 and TRBJ1-2, with D perhaps matching TRBD1 (5 bases). Trimming removed 7 bases at V and 4 bases at J, with 10 bases between. Per the germline V gene, CDR1 is MNHEY and CDR2 is SVGAGI. The CDR3 has 12 residues. Written as DNA, the CDR3 is TGTGCCAGCATGGGGGGAGGCTATGGCTACACCTTC. Protein sequence: CASMGGGYGYTF.

The chain carries TRBV19 and TRBJ2-1; 10 bases line up with TRBD1. Trimming at V came to 9 bases and at J to 4 bases, leaving 3 bases not matched to a gene. Germline V gene data show CDR1 as LNHDA and CDR2 as SQIVND (reference sequence). There are 13 residues in the CDR3. CDR3 DNA sequence: TGTGCCAGCCGGGACAGGGGTTACAATGAGCAGTTCTTC. Translating it yields CASRDRGYNEQFF.

This clone appeared once. The rearrangement uses TRBV29-1 and TRBJ2-2; maybe TRBD1 (5 bases). Trimming stripped 3 bases from V and 2 bases from J, with 7 bases between. The CDR3 has 13 amino acids. Germline CDR1 SQVTM, CDR2 ANQGSEA. The CDR3 DNA follows: TGCAGCGTTGATCAGGGAAACACCGGGGAGCTGTTTTTT. Amino acid sequence: CSVDQGNTGELFF.

For this clone: The junction and the germline gene differ at one end; a read error may be behind it. The rearrangement links TRBV2 to TRBJ1-2, with D possibly TRBD1 on 6 matching bases. The CDR3 runs to 14 residues. Per germline, CDR1 SNHLY and CDR2 FYNNEI. The chain's CDR3 is CASREGGVDYGYTF. CDR3 bases: TGTGCCAGCAGGGAAGGGGGGGTAGACTATGGCTACACCTTC.

This chain connects TRBV6-6 to TRBJ2-1; TRBD2 aligns across 8 bases. V shed 7 bases and J 6 bases; nucleotides not matched to a gene: 5. The CDR3 spans 13 residues. Germline values: CDR1 MNHNY, CDR2 SVGAGI (reference sequence). In nucleotides, the CDR3 is TGTGCCAGCACCGCAGCGGGGGTCAATGAGCAGTTCTTC. Encoded protein: CASTAAGVNEQFF.

Only one count was recorded for this clone. The V call is TRBV5-1, the J call TRBJ2-7, with 7 nucleotides matching TRBD1. Germline values: CDR1 SGHRS, CDR2 YFSETQ. Trimming cost V 4 bases and J 1 base; bases outside gene matches: 5. The length of the CDR3 is 14 residues. The CDR3 sequence is CASSDNRGSYEQYF. The CDR3 DNA sequence: TGCGCCAGCAGCGATAACAGGGGATCCTACGAGCAGTACTTC.

The chain has TRBV4-2 and TRBJ2-7; tentative D call: TRBD1 (5 bases). From germline, CDR1 is LGHNA and CDR2 YNFKEQ. There are 13 residues in the CDR3. Trimming took off 4 bases at V and 7 bases at J, with 14 bases between the two ends. The DNA for the CDR3 is TGTGCCAGCAGCCCAGGGTCCCTTCTGGAGCAGTACTTC. Translation: CASSPGSLLEQYF.